These T cell receptor beta chains were read from a single sample in a study of CD8 T cells in ankylosing spondylitis. TCRdb re-analysed the 5' RACE reads in MiXCR, keeping a single row per CDR3 protein. The sample holds 250,000 to 400,000 distinct CDR3 sequences, around 10% seen once. Material: blood, either unsorted or a sorted T cell fraction (not recorded which). The origin of the receptors is a female donor with ankylosing spondylitis or in good health (not recorded which). CDR3s include the opening cysteine and the closing phenylalanine or tryptophan. A D gene is named only where the DNA matches it firmly. The size field is filled for only some rows; it gives once, few, many or a size class.

-	few	TRBV5-1	TRBJ2-5	CASSAERGETQYF	TGCGCCAGCAGCGCCGAAAGAGGGGAGACCCAGTACTTC
TRBD2	many	TRBV6-1	TRBJ2-1	CASIDSGSAYNEQFF	TGTGCCAGCATCGACAGCGGGAGTGCCTACAATGAGCAGTTCTTC
-	many	TRBV20-1	TRBJ2-1	CSARDLVGSTWNEQFF	TGCAGTGCTAGAGATCTTGTCGGGAGTACTTGGAATGAGCAGTTCTTC
-	few	TRBV11-2	TRBJ2-7	CASSLDPIRASGYSYEQYF	TGTGCCAGCAGCTTAGATCCTATCAGGGCCAGCGGGTACTCCTACGAGCAGTACTTC
TRBD1	many	TRBV5-1	TRBJ2-7	CASSSSGQFYEQYF	TGCGCCAGCAGCTCCTCGGGACAGTTCTACGAGCAGTACTTC
-	once	TRBV20-1	TRBJ1-5	CCAARGWGSNQPQHF	TGCTGTGCTGCGCGGGGTTGGGGTAGCAATCAGCCCCAGCATTTT
TRBD2	many	TRBV5-5	TRBJ2-5	CASSLLAGNQETQYF	TGTGCCAGCAGCTTACTAGCGGGTAATCAAGAGACCCAGTACTTC
TRBD2	-	TRBV5-5	TRBJ2-7	CASSLALLAGEQYF	TGTGCCAGCAGCTTGGCGTTACTAGCGGGTGAGCAGTACTTC
TRBD2	many	TRBV7-2	TRBJ2-1	CASTLKSGRDEQFF	TGTGCCAGCACCCTAAAAAGCGGGAGGGATGAGCAGTTCTTC
-	many	TRBV7-9	TRBJ2-2	CASSLHPDTGELFF	TGTGCCAGCAGCTTACACCCCGACACCGGGGAGCTGTTTTTT
TRBD2	-	TRBV29-1	TRBJ2-3	CSTVDHSGRDPTDTQYF	TGCAGCACGGTCGACCATAGCGGGAGGGATCCCACAGATACGCAGTATTTT
-	few	TRBV14	TRBJ2-6	CASSHAQVLFSGANVLTF	TGTGCCAGCAGCCACGCACAGGTTCTATTCTCTGGGGCCAACGTCCTGACTTTC
TRBD1	-	TRBV11-2	TRBJ2-2	CASSSRGRGLTNTGELFF	TGTGCCAGCAGTTCCCGGGGCAGGGGGCTCACTAACACCGGGGAGCTGTTTTTT
TRBD2	few	TRBV7-2	TRBJ2-1	CASSAGLADYNEQFF	TGTGCCAGCAGCGCAGGACTAGCTGATTACAATGAGCAGTTCTTC
-	many	TRBV28	TRBJ1-2	CASSEEVGYTF	TGTGCCAGCAGTGAAGAAGTTGGCTACACCTTC
-	-	TRBV7-9	TRBJ2-2	CASSRRQENTGELFF	TGTGCCAGCAGCCGGAGACAGGAGAACACCGGGGAGCTGTTTTTT
TRBD2	few	TRBV5-1	TRBJ2-3	CASSKTLLAGGQPPDTQYF	TGCGCCAGCAGCAAAACCCTATTAGCGGGGGGGCAGCCTCCAGATACGCAGTATTTT
-	many	TRBV10-3	TRBJ2-7	CAISGTVNLRYEQYF	TGTGCCATCAGTGGGACAGTTAATCTTCGTTACGAGCAGTACTTC
TRBD1	-	TRBV7-8	TRBJ2-7	CASSLGGQGAHEQYF	TGTGCCAGCAGCTTAGGCGGACAGGGGGCCCACGAGCAGTACTTC
-	-	TRBV5-1	TRBJ1-2	CASSRETGQANYGYTF	TGCGCCAGCAGCCGAGAAACGGGACAAGCTAACTATGGCTACACCTTC
-	many	TRBV20-1	TRBJ1-4	CSARLDGLNEKLFF	TGCAGTGCTAGACTGGACGGGCTCAATGAAAAACTGTTTTTT
-	-	TRBV7-3	TRBJ2-3	CASSFQPSTDTQYF	TGTGCCAGCAGCTTTCAGCCTAGCACAGATACGCAGTATTTT
-	many	TRBV20-1	TRBJ2-3	CSSTGGGRPTTDTQYF	TGCAGTTCGACCGGAGGGGGTCGCCCTACCACAGATACGCAGTATTTT
-	-	TRBV24-1	TRBJ2-2	CATRGTGRSGELFF	TGTGCCACCAGAGGGACCGGACGGTCCGGGGAGCTGTTTTTT
TRBD1	few	TRBV24-1	TRBJ2-5	CATSRGGSWEETQYF	TGTGCCACTAGTAGAGGGGGCAGTTGGGAAGAGACCCAGTACTTC
TRBD1	many	TRBV12-3/TRBV12-4	TRBJ2-3	CASRTGGATDTQYF	TGTGCCAGCAGAACAGGGGGCGCGACAGATACGCAGTATTTT
-	many	TRBV20-1	TRBJ1-1	CSAFHLGNTEAFF	TGCAGTGCGTTTCATTTAGGGAACACTGAAGCTTTCTTT